The 20 T cell receptor beta chains listed next were all sequenced from one sample in a study of blood T cell repertoires in COVID-19. The method was immunoSEQ multiplex PCR; TCRdb's version includes in-frame clones alone and lacks a portion of them. In the table there are roughly 59,000 clones, around 86% of which are singletons. The sequenced material came from peripheral blood. These TCRs come from a woman at least 80 years old with acute or convalescent COVID-19.

This clone has just a few counts. The rearrangement uses TRBV30 and TRBJ1-5; 11 bases are shared with TRBD1. This CDR3 is built from 12 residues. V was clipped by 5 bases and J by 13 bases; unmatched bases: 7. The germline V gene encodes CDR1 GTSNPN and CDR2 SVGIG (reference sequence). As DNA, the CDR3 is TGTGCCTGGGGGCGCGGGACAGGGGGGCAGCATTTT. This sequence encodes CAWGRGTGGQHF.

V and J are TRBV5-1 and TRBJ1-4; D remains ambiguous. The CDR3 contains 14 residues. Germline CDR1 is SGHRS and CDR2 is YFSETQ. The V end lost 4 bases, the J end lost 5 bases, and 12 bases lay between the germline ends. The CDR3 reads CASSPGSRNEKLFF. The CDR3 nucleotides are TGCGCCAGCAGCCCGGGGAGTCGGAATGAAAAACTGTTTTTT.

The rearrangement links TRBV28 to TRBJ1-6; a possible D gene is TRBD1 (6 bases). V was clipped by 10 bases and J by 8 bases, with 12 bases between them. The CDR3 covers 12 residues. Germline assignment: CDR1 MDHEN and CDR2 SYDVKM. The CDR3, as DNA: TGTGCCACGACAGAGGGGGATTCACCCCTCCACTTT. Protein product: CATTEGDSPLHF. Filled out from reference TRBV28 and TRBJ1-6, the complete variable domain reads DVKVTQSSRYLVKRTGEKVFLECVQDMDHENMFWYRQDPGLGLRLIYFSYDVKMKEKGDIPEGYSVSREKKERFSLILESASTNQTSMYLCATTEGDSPLHFGNGTRLTVT.

V usage is TRBV30 and J usage is TRBJ1-6; 7 nucleotides line up with TRBD1. Unmatched junction bases numbered 4, after V lost 2 bases and J lost 6 bases. Germline-derived CDR1 and CDR2 are GTSNPN and SVGIG (reference sequence). The CDR3 consists of 14 residues. The CDR3 protein is CAWSHRGGNSPLHF. The CDR3 bases are TGTGCCTGGAGTCACAGGGGAGGTAATTCACCCCTCCACTTT.

The CDR3 nucleotides are TGCAGCGCCCGTGAGGGAGTTTGGGATACGCAGTATTTT. This gives the protein CSAREGVWDTQYF. V gene TRBV29-1 combines with J gene TRBJ2-3, with D possibly matching TRBD2 (5 bases). V gave up 7 bases and J gave up 6 bases, with 17 bases separating them. The CDR3 has 13 amino acids. Germline CDR1 and CDR2: SQVTM and ANQGSEA.

The chain has TRBV29-1 and TRBJ2-3, with TRBD1 matching over 9 bases. The CDR3 is made up of 16 amino acids. Unmatched junction bases numbered 11, after V lost 3 bases and J lost 4 bases. Per the germline V gene, CDR1 is SQVTM and CDR2 is ANQGSEA. CDR3 DNA sequence: TGCAGCGTTGAGAGGGCCGGGACAGGGAATCCAGATACGCAGTATTTT. Translating gives CSVERAGTGNPDTQYF.

V gene TRBV6-2 or TRBV6-3 combines with J gene TRBJ1-5; D is undetermined. Germline CDR1 reads MNHEY; CDR2 reads SVGEGT. V gave up 0 bases and J gave up 4 bases, with 13 bases separating them. CDR3 length: 16 residues. The CDR3 is CASSYSRRAGNQPQHF. The CDR3, as DNA: TGTGCCAGCAGTTACTCTAGGAGGGCTGGAAATCAGCCCCAGCATTTT.

This chain links TRBV7-8 with TRBJ1-3; possible D gene TRBD1, 5 bases. In germline, CDR1 is SGHVS, CDR2 FQNEAQ. V gave up 4 bases and J gave up 4 bases, with 17 bases separating them. The CDR3 totals 16 residues. CDR3 nucleotides: TGTGCCAGCAGCTCCCGGGGCGGCGGGGACGGAAACACCATATATTTT. The encoded protein is CASSSRGGGDGNTIYF.

The rearrangement uses TRBV24-1 and TRBJ2-1; 8 nucleotides line up with TRBD2. The germline gives CDR1 KGHDR, CDR2 SFDVKD. The V gene end was trimmed by 4 bases and the J gene end by 6 bases; junction bases not matched to a gene: 10. There are 16 residues in the CDR3. In DNA, the CDR3 is TGTGCCACCAGTGACCCGAGCGGGAGCAGACTCAATGAGCAGTTCTTC. Translated, it gives CATSDPSGSRLNEQFF.

This sequence joins TRBV4-2 and TRBJ2-1, with 7 bases lining up with TRBD2. This CDR3 comprises 16 residues. CDR1 is LGHNA, CDR2 YNFKEQ, per germline. Unmatched junction bases numbered 4, after V lost 0 bases and J lost 2 bases. The CDR3 sequence: CASSQESGAPYNEQFF. The CDR3 DNA sequence: TGTGCCAGCAGCCAAGAGAGCGGGGCCCCCTACAATGAGCAGTTCTTC.

J is TRBJ2-4 and V is TRBV5-1; D is perhaps TRBD1 (6 bases). V lost 4 bases to trimming and J lost 5 bases, with 13 bases between them. Germline lookup yields CDR1 SGHRS and CDR2 YFSETQ. This CDR3 has 14 amino acids. The CDR3 coding sequence is TGCGCCAGCAGCGTGACAGGAGGTCAAAACATTCAGTACTTC. Translating gives CASSVTGGQNIQYF.

This rearrangement joins TRBV11-2 to TRBJ2-2; TRBD1 might be the D (5 bases). The CDR3 is made up of 16 amino acids. The germline V gene encodes CDR1 SGHAT and CDR2 FQNNGV. The V end was cut by 5 bases, the J end by 2 bases, with 15 bases between. CDR3: CASSAGHPKNTGELFF. The CDR3 DNA reads TGTGCCAGCAGCGCCGGACACCCCAAAAACACCGGGGAGCTGTTTTTT.

This chain uses TRBV9 with TRBJ2-1; 7 nucleotides align to TRBD2. Germline V gene sequence: CDR1 SGDLS, CDR2 YYNGEE. V dropped 7 bases and J dropped 3; count of bases not matched to a gene: 1. The CDR3 consists of 12 residues. CDR3 in DNA: TGTGCCAGCGGGAGGGGCTACAATGAGCAGTTCTTC. Translating gives CASGRGYNEQFF.

The chain couples TRBV12-5 to TRBJ1-1, with unresolved D. Trimming cost V 5 bases and J 1 base, with 23 bases left between them. The germline V gene encodes CDR1 LGHNT and CDR2 FRNRAP. The CDR3 runs to 18 residues. As DNA, the CDR3 is TGTGCTAGTGGTAGTCAACAGCTATCCCTACGCCCGAACACTGAAGCTTTCTTT. Its translation is CASGSQQLSLRPNTEAFF.

Only one count was recorded for this clone. The chain is built from TRBV4-3 and TRBJ2-7; D remains ambiguous. The CDR3 runs to 16 residues. From germline, CDR1 is LGHNA and CDR2 YSLEER. Trimming removed 0 bases from V and 2 bases from J, with 14 bases in between. The CDR3 loop is CASSQDSSGIPYEQYF. The CDR3 DNA follows: TGCGCCAGCAGCCAAGACTCGTCAGGAATTCCCTACGAGCAGTACTTC.

The V and J genes are TRBV19 and TRBJ2-2, with 9 positions matching TRBD1. J gave up 4 bases and V 5 bases, and 8 bases lay outside the gene matches. The CDR3 totals 16 residues. Germline CDR1 reads LNHDA; CDR2 reads SQIVND (reference sequence). DNA for the CDR3: TGTGCCAGTAGTGGATTGGTGACAGGGGGCACCGGGGAGCTGTTTTTT. As protein: CASSGLVTGGTGELFF.

The genes are TRBV5-6 and TRBJ1-6; TRBD1 aligns across 8 bases. Germline V lookup: CDR1 SGHDT, CDR2 YYEEEE. The CDR3 is 14 amino acids. J gave up 7 bases and V 5 bases, and 5 bases lay outside the gene matches. The CDR3 sequence: CASRTGVVNSPLHF. The CDR3 DNA reads as TGTGCCAGCAGGACAGGGGTTGTAAATTCACCCCTCCACTTT.

V and J are TRBV29-1 and TRBJ1-3; unclear D gene. CDR1 is SQVTM, CDR2 ANQGSEA, per germline. Trimming removed 5 bases at V and 6 bases at J, with 11 bases between. CDR3 length: 12 residues. The CDR3 region is CSVHNGQNTIYF. The CDR3 DNA follows: TGCAGCGTTCATAATGGGCAAAACACCATATATTTT.

The chain uses TRBV5-6 and TRBJ1-2; 7 bases line up with TRBD1. Trimming took 4 bases from V and 6 from J; bases not matched to a gene: 12. Germline CDR1 and CDR2: SGHDT and YYEEEE. The CDR3 sequence is 15 residues long. CDR3 in DNA: TGTGCCAGCAGCCTTGGGACAGTGCGGATCCATGGCTACACCTTC. Its translation is CASSLGTVRIHGYTF.

This clone was detected a few times. The V call is TRBV5-1, the J call TRBJ2-1; TRBD2 aligns across 9 bases. CDR1 is SGHRS, CDR2 YFSETQ, per germline. V gave up 2 bases and J gave up 5 bases; unmatched junction bases: 2. The CDR3 contains 14 residues. In DNA, the CDR3 is TGCGCCAGCAGCTTTAGCGGGAGTAACAATGAGCAGTTCTTC. As protein: CASSFSGSNNEQFF.